This T cell receptor beta chain was recovered during a study of T cells expressing NK-cell markers. Broader study findings: Evidence did not settle whether expanded NKG2C+ T cell clones targeted HCMV.

Worth noting for this clonotype: The antigen is not known.

The authors generated TCR beta cDNA through 5'RACE template switching with UMIs. TCRdb reworked the 5' RACE reads into one entry per CDR3 protein, no DNA. This sample's table reports approximately 460,000 distinct CDR3 sequences. CDR1 is LGHNA and CDR2 is YNFKEQ in the germline V gene. The CDR3 loop spans 14 amino acids. Sequenced sample: blood T cells: a sorted CD56 or NKG2C T cell subset, CD4+ or CD8+ T cells, or bulk PBMC T cells (not recorded which). The chain carries TRBV4-2 and TRBJ1-2. The TCR sequence derives from a woman aged 18 to 69 in good health. The CDR3 here is CASSQDLEGWGYTF.